The 17 T cell receptor beta chains below all came from one sample that was sequenced in a study of blood T cell repertoires in COVID-19. Using immunoSEQ multiplex PCR, the repertoire was profiled, and TCRdb retains in-frame clones only, with some absent. The table lists 150,000 to 200,000 clones, 65% to 85% of them singletons. The sequencing input was PBMCs or T cells enriched from blood (not recorded which). These receptors came from a man between 65 and 85 years old who had been exposed to COVID-19.

In regard to this clone: The sample carries other DNA sequences with the same CDR3. The J gene is TRBJ1-5, the V gene TRBV19; D gene ambiguous. With 3 bases removed from V and 2 bases from J, the gap between germline ends came to 5 bases. CDR3 length: 13 residues. Germline assignment: CDR1 LNHDA and CDR2 SQIVND (reference sequence). The CDR3 nucleotides read TGTGCCAGTAGTATTACGGGCAATCAGCCCCAGCATTTT. Amino acids: CASSITGNQPQHF.

The V call is TRBV9, the J call TRBJ2-5, with a weak D call TRBD2 (7 bases). The CDR3 spans 15 residues. From germline, CDR1 is SGDLS and CDR2 YYNGEE. V dropped 4 bases and J dropped 1 base, with 14 bases sitting between them. The CDR3 region has the DNA TGTGCCAGCAGCCCTTGGGGGGGCACCCAAGAGACCCAGTACTTC. It codes for CASSPWGGTQETQYF.

This chain connects TRBV9 to TRBJ2-3; D remains ambiguous. The V end was cut by 4 bases, the J end by 6 bases, with 9 bases between. This CDR3 region has 12 residues. The V gene's germline CDR1 is SGDLS and CDR2 YYNGEE. This CDR3 is CASSPVLDTQYF. Written as DNA, the CDR3 is TGTGCCAGCAGCCCCGTGTTGGATACGCAGTATTTT.

This rearrangement joins TRBV4-3 to TRBJ1-2; D ambiguous. V gave up 0 bases and J gave up 0 bases, with 14 bases separating them. The CDR3 is 17 amino acids. CDR1 LGHNA and CDR2 YSLEER come from the germline V gene. In DNA, the CDR3 is TGCGCCAGCAGCCAAGAACCCAGTCTAGAAGCTAACTATGGCTACACCTTC. Translation: CASSQEPSLEANYGYTF.

V and J are TRBV7-9 and TRBJ1-1; the D is unclear. The germline gives CDR1 SEHNR, CDR2 FQNEAQ (reference sequence). The V and J ends lost 8 bases and 11 bases respectively, with 18 bases between them. The CDR3 is made up of 12 amino acids. CDR3 sequence (DNA): TGTGCCAGCGTCCGCGAGGGTTTTACGGCTTTCTTT. It yields the protein CASVREGFTAFF.

The V gene is TRBV19, the J gene TRBJ1-5; perhaps TRBD1 as D (6 bases). The V end lost 6 bases, the J end lost 0 bases, and 12 bases lay between the germline ends. The CDR3 consists of 15 residues. Germline CDR1 and CDR2: LNHDA and SQIVND (reference sequence). The CDR3 reads CASRETGRSNQPQHF. CDR3 DNA: TGTGCCAGTAGGGAAACAGGGCGTAGCAATCAGCCCCAGCATTTT.

The chain is built from TRBV5-1 and TRBJ2-7; TRBD1 matches at 8 bases. Germline CDR1 reads SGHRS; CDR2 reads YFSETQ. V lost 5 bases to trimming and J lost 5 bases; unmatched junction nucleotides: 9. CDR3 length: 14 amino acids. The chain's CDR3 is CASRLGTGANEQYF. CDR3 DNA: TGCGCCAGCAGACTCGGGACAGGAGCCAACGAGCAGTACTTC.

This chain links TRBV28 with TRBJ2-3, with TRBD1 matching over 9 bases. The CDR3 contains 16 residues. Germline assignment: CDR1 MDHEN and CDR2 SYDVKM. V dropped 0 bases and J dropped 2; count of bases not matched to a gene: 3. The CDR3 nucleotides are TGTGCCAGCAGTTTATGGGACAGGGGATTCACAGATACGCAGTATTTT. As protein: CASSLWDRGFTDTQYF. The full variable domain, rest sourced from reference TRBV28 and TRBJ2-3, is DVKVTQSSRYLVKRTGEKVFLECVQDMDHENMFWYRQDPGLGLRLIYFSYDVKMKEKGDIPEGYSVSREKKERFSLILESASTNQTSMYLCASSLWDRGFTDTQYFGPGTRLTVL.

V and J are TRBV5-5 and TRBJ2-5, with unresolved D. Germline V gene sequence: CDR1 SGHKS, CDR2 YYEKEE (reference sequence). Trimming removed 3 bases from V and 1 base from J, with 13 bases in between. The CDR3 length is 15 residues. CDR3 sequence (DNA): TGTGCCAGCAGCTCGAAGTACCGGTTCCAAGAGACCCAGTACTTC. It codes for CASSSKYRFQETQYF. The complete variable domain, with remaining parts taken from reference TRBV5-5 and TRBJ2-5, reads DAGVTQSPTHLIKTRGQQVTLRCSPISGHKSVSWYQQVLGQGPQFIFQYYEKEERGRGNFPDRFSARQFPNYSSELNVNALLLGDSALYLCASSSKYRFQETQYFGPGTRLLVL.

V gene TRBV14 combines with J gene TRBJ1-2; D may be TRBD1 (6 bases). Germline V gives CDR1 SGHDN, CDR2 FVKESK. V shed 6 bases and J shed 3 bases, with 17 bases lying between them. The CDR3 length is 15 residues. CDR3 loop: CASRPTTGYDYGYTF. CDR3 sequence (DNA): TGTGCCAGCAGACCAACCACAGGGTACGACTATGGCTACACCTTC.

The chain combines TRBV5-4 with TRBJ2-2, with TRBD1 matching 9 bases. CDR3 length: 16 residues. Germline values: CDR1 SGHNT, CDR2 YYREEE (reference sequence). J lost 1 base, V lost 4 bases, and 5 bases had no gene match. DNA for the CDR3: TGTGCCAGCAGCGATCCGGGACAGGGGAACACCGGGGAGCTGTTTTTT. Its protein is CASSDPGQGNTGELFF.

The rearrangement joins TRBV9 to TRBJ2-3; a weak D match, TRBD2 (6 bases). The germline CDR1 and CDR2 sequences are SGDLS and YYNGEE. Trimming removed 5 bases at V and 0 bases at J, with 13 bases between. The CDR3 loop spans 15 amino acids. CDR3 nucleotide sequence: TGTGCCAGCAGACCGCCGGGAGCTAGCACAGATACGCAGTATTTT. This translates into CASRPPGASTDTQYF.

To note about this clone: The same CDR3 arises from other DNA sequences in this sample as well. The chain joins TRBV5-1 to TRBJ2-2; D might be TRBD1 (6 bases). V shed 1 base and J shed 5 bases, with 9 bases lying between them. Germline values: CDR1 SGHRS, CDR2 YFSETQ. The CDR3 totals 14 residues. CDR3 nucleotides: TGCGCCAGCAGCTTGACAGGGTTTACCGGGGAGCTGTTTTTT. This gives the protein CASSLTGFTGELFF.

J is TRBJ2-1 and V is TRBV5-1, with D possibly being TRBD2 (5 bases). V shed 6 bases and J shed 6 bases, with 13 bases lying between them. The CDR3 has 13 residues. From germline, CDR1 is SGHRS and CDR2 YFSETQ. CDR3 sequence reads: CASISLVANEQFF. In DNA, the CDR3 is TGCGCCAGCATCTCACTAGTAGCCAATGAGCAGTTCTTC.

The CDR3 region has the DNA TGTGCCAGCAGCTTGGCCGGGACAGGCACAGATACGCAGTATTTT. This encodes CASSLAGTGTDTQYF. The chain employs TRBV5-4 and TRBJ2-3, with 7 bases identical to TRBD1. This CDR3 is 15 amino acids long. CDR1 and CDR2 from the germline V gene are SGHNT and YYREEE (reference sequence). V shed 0 bases and J 1 base; nucleotides not matched to a gene: 2.

The count of this clone is one. V and J are TRBV5-4 and TRBJ2-1; tentatively, D is TRBD1 (6 bases). Germline-derived CDR1 and CDR2 are SGHNT and YYREEE (reference sequence). The CDR3 length is 15 residues. V lost 1 base, J lost 4 bases, and 12 bases lay in between. CDR3 in amino acids: CASSLRRGGYNEQFF. The CDR3 DNA sequence: TGTGCCAGCAGCTTGCGCAGGGGCGGTTACAATGAGCAGTTCTTC.

This chain uses TRBV6-5 with TRBJ1-1; D remains ambiguous. Trimming removed 0 bases at V and 1 base at J, with 12 bases between. The CDR3 is made up of 16 amino acids. The germline V gene encodes CDR1 MNHEY and CDR2 SVGAGI. CDR3 protein: CASSYSTEGKNTEAFF. The CDR3, as DNA: TGTGCCAGCAGTTACTCGACGGAGGGAAAGAACACTGAAGCTTTCTTT.